This T cell receptor beta chain emerged from a study of T cell repertoires in cytomegalovirus infection. As for the study in general: It can be stated that public TCR beta signatures indicated CMV infection as well as a matching HLA type. Whole-study results and caveats: Public TCR beta family frequency separated CMV-and-HLA carriers, including in an independent cohort.

CDR1 is MNHEY, CDR2 SVGEGT, per germline. Trimming took off 6 bases at V and 9 bases at J, with 21 bases between the two ends. The CDR3 runs 15 residues. Only one count was recorded for this clonotype. Its antigen is not known. MiXCR was run by TCRdb on the reads, yielding one entry per CDR3 protein. The sample lists about 360,000 distinct CDR3 sequences, approximately 18% occurring once. The sequencing input was PBMCs. The receptor's source is a human donor in good health (CMV status not recorded). Some clones in this sample may be carry-over from other donors' samples. This chain links TRBV6-2 or TRBV6-3 with TRBJ2-1; TRBD2 is a possible D gene (6 bases). The CDR3 nucleotides read TGTGCCAGCAGCCGCACTAGCTACTCGGGTGGTGAGCAGTTCTTC. Residues: CASSRTSYSGGEQFF.